Below, 5 T cell receptor beta chains from the same sample are listed, as sequenced in a study of T cells in Graves' hyperthyroidism and ophthalmopathy. RNA transcripts served as the template for amplifying TCR beta CDR3 regions. The TCR CDR3 first-round RT-PCR relied on the HTBI primer set. One entry per CDR3 protein, called by TCRdb with MiXCR from the multiplex PCR reads. The table lists 600,000 or so distinct CDR3 sequences, 13% to 15% of them singletons. The sequencing input was blood. Receptors originate from a woman aged 18-35 years with Graves' ophthalmopathy.

This clonotype was seen many times. This chain connects TRBV18 to TRBJ1-2; no definite D call. Trimming left V 0 bases short and J 6 bases short, with 8 bases between. Germline CDR1 is KGHSH and CDR2 is LQKENI. The CDR3 runs 13 residues. As DNA, the CDR3 is TGTGCCAGCTCACCACCAGCGGAGAATGGCTACACCTTC. This sequence encodes CASSPPAENGYTF.

The rearrangement uses TRBV7-9 and TRBJ2-1; TRBD1 is a possible D gene (6 bases). The V end lost 5 bases, the J end lost 6 bases, and 26 bases lay between the germline ends. The CDR3 is 18 amino acids. Germline values: CDR1 SEHNR, CDR2 FQNEAQ (reference sequence). The CDR3 bases are TGTGCCAGCAGCCCCGAGGGTGGCTTGTGGGGGCAGGGCAATGAGCAGTTCTTC. It specifies CASSPEGGLWGQGNEQFF.

The chain is built from TRBV28 and TRBJ1-2, with TRBD1 identical over 10 bases. In germline, CDR1 is MDHEN, CDR2 SYDVKM. The trim removed 4 bases at V and 3 bases at J, leaving 2 bases unmatched. The CDR3 runs 14 residues. The CDR3 bases are TGTGCCAGCAGTTCCGGGACAGGGGACTATGGCTACACCTTC. As protein: CASSSGTGDYGYTF.

This clonotype was observed at least ten times. The genes are TRBV25-1 and TRBJ2-3, with TRBD1 matching over 8 bases. V lost 3 bases to trimming and J lost 1 base; unmatched junction nucleotides: 9. The CDR3 sequence is 17 residues long. Germline CDR1 and CDR2: MGHDK and SYGVNS. As DNA, the CDR3 is TGTGCCAGCAGTGAGCGGACAGGGAGAACCCGCACAGATACGCAGTATTTT. Translating gives CASSERTGRTRTDTQYF. The full variable domain, with the rest looked up from reference TRBV25-1 and TRBJ2-3, is EADIYQTPRYLVIGTGKKITLECSQTMGHDKMYWYQQDPGMELHLIHYSYGVNSTEKGDLSSESTVSRIRTEHFPLTLESARPSHTSQYLCASSERTGRTRTDTQYFGPGTRLTVL.

This clonotype was counted ten times or more. The chain has TRBV3-1 and TRBJ2-3, with D possibly matching TRBD2 (6 bases). V was cut by 4 bases and J by 3 bases, with 14 bases left in between. This CDR3 has 15 amino acids. Germline V CDR1 and CDR2: LGHDT, YNNKEL (reference sequence). This CDR3 reads CASSLGLQRTDTQYF. The CDR3 DNA reads TGTGCCAGCAGCCTGGGACTTCAAAGGACAGATACGCAGTATTTT.